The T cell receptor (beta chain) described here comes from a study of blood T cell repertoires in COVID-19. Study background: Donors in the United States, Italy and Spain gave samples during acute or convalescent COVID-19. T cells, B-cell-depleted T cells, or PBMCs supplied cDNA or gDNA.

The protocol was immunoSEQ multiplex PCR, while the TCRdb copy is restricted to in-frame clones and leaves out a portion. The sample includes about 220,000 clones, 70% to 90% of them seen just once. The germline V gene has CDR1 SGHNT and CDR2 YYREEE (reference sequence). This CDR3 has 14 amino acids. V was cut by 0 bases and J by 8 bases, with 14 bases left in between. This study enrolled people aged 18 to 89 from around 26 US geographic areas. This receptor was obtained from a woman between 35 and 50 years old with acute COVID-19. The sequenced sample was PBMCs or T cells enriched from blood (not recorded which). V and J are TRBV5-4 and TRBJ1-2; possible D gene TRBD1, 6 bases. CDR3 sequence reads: CASSLEQNREGYTF. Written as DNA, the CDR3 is TGTGCCAGCAGCTTGGAGCAAAACAGGGAGGGCTACACCTTC.